Presented here are 7 T cell receptor beta chains from one specimen sequenced in a study of blood T cell repertoires in COVID-19. Using immunoSEQ multiplex PCR, the repertoire was profiled, and TCRdb retains in-frame clones only, with some absent. The top ten hold around 2.9% of the sample, which has roughly 300,000 clones, about 76% seen once. The sample comprised peripheral blood. The receptors shown here come from a woman aged 60-70 years with active or convalescent COVID-19.

Concerning this clone: The same CDR3 can be traced to other DNA sequences in this sample. The chain is built from TRBV12-3 or TRBV12-4 and TRBJ2-7; D gene unclear. The CDR3 is 12 amino acids. Trimming took off 4 bases at V and 0 bases at J, with 4 bases between the two ends. The CDR3 DNA sequence: TGTGCCAGCAGTTCCAGCTCCTACGAGCAGTACTTC. Amino acid sequence: CASSSSSYEQYF.

The V gene is TRBV11-2, the J gene TRBJ1-4, with unresolved D. V gave up 1 base and J gave up 8 bases, with 8 bases separating them. This CDR3 contains 13 residues. Germline CDR1 and CDR2: SGHAT and FQNNGV. The CDR3 loop reads CASSLGRLEKLFF. The CDR3 DNA follows: TGTGCCAGCAGCTTAGGCCGACTCGAAAAACTGTTTTTT.

This clone was picked up a small number of times. The gene calls are TRBV5-4 and TRBJ2-7, with a weak D call TRBD1 (5 bases). This CDR3 region has 14 residues. Germline assignment: CDR1 SGHNT and CDR2 YYREEE (reference sequence). Trimming pared 2 bases from V and 2 bases from J, leaving 11 bases between. The chain's CDR3 is CASSFQGHTYEQYF. In DNA form, the CDR3 reads TGTGCCAGCAGCTTCCAGGGTCATACCTACGAGCAGTACTTC.

The V gene is TRBV7-2, the J gene TRBJ1-4; D ambiguous. CDR3 length: 14 residues. Germline CDR1 and CDR2: SGHTA and FQGNSA. Trimming left V 1 base short and J 7 bases short, with 10 bases between. CDR3 region: CASSLVEGGEKLFF. As DNA, the CDR3 is TGTGCCAGCAGCTTAGTTGAGGGTGGTGAAAAACTGTTTTTT.

This clone was found once. The chain recombines TRBV3-1 (or the pseudogene TRBV3-2) with TRBJ1-1; TRBD1 might be the D (5 bases). Germline lookup yields CDR1 LGHDT and CDR2 YNNKEL (reference sequence). This CDR3 comprises 12 residues. Trimming shortened V by 6 bases and J by 11 bases, and 16 bases separated the two germline ends. The CDR3 coding sequence is TGTGCCAGCAGTAGGGGTGCGGAGACGGCTTTCTTT. This sequence encodes CASSRGAETAFF.

This clone has a handful of counts. The rearrangement joins TRBV5-4 to TRBJ1-1; a weak D match, TRBD1 (6 bases). Trimming left V 2 bases short and J 10 bases short, with 12 bases between. Germline V gives CDR1 SGHNT, CDR2 YYREEE (reference sequence). The CDR3 runs to 12 residues. The CDR3 bases are TGTGCCAGCAGCTTCTATGGGGGCCCAGCTTTCTTT. This sequence encodes CASSFYGGPAFF.

This clone appeared a single time. This chain connects TRBV7-2 to TRBJ1-2; D is uncertain. The germline gives CDR1 SGHTA, CDR2 FQGNSA. This CDR3 is 13 amino acids long. V gave up 2 bases and J gave up 5 bases, with 9 bases separating them. The CDR3 spells CASSLRHSYGYTF. DNA for the CDR3: TGTGCCAGCAGCTTAAGACATTCATATGGCTACACCTTC.